The 21 T cell receptor beta chains presented below share a single source sample, sequenced in a study of blood T cell repertoires in COVID-19. Produced via immunoSEQ multiplex PCR; TCRdb's table is partial and in-frame only. The data show 440,000 or so clones, around 89% seen once. The sample taken for sequencing was peripheral blood. These receptors all stem from a woman aged 40 to 49 with COVID-19, enrolled during active disease.

The chain recombines TRBV10-3 with TRBJ1-1, with 7 bases identical to TRBD1. The V segment lost 2 bases and the J segment 1 base; nucleotides outside the gene matches: 1. CDR1 ENHRY and CDR2 SYGVKD come from the germline V gene. The CDR3 has 14 residues. The CDR3 nucleotides are TGTGCCATCAGTGAGGCAGGGGGGAACACTGAAGCTTTCTTT. This sequence encodes CAISEAGGNTEAFF.

This rearrangement joins TRBV15 to TRBJ1-1; D is unresolved. CDR1 and CDR2 from the germline V gene are LNHNV and YYDKDF (reference sequence). The CDR3 is 17 residues long. The germline V and J ends were trimmed by 0 bases and 3 bases, with 17 bases remaining between them. The CDR3 DNA is TGTGCCACCAGCAGAGATACCCGGGGAGTTCAAGACACTGAAGCTTTCTTT. Translating gives CATSRDTRGVQDTEAFF.

This chain links TRBV10-3 with TRBJ1-5; tentatively, D is TRBD1 (5 bases). Trimming removed 2 bases at V and 4 bases at J, with 12 bases between. The germline CDR1 and CDR2 sequences are ENHRY and SYGVKD. The CDR3 sequence is 15 residues long. For the CDR3, the DNA is TGTGCCATCAGTGAGGGGGGGACGGTTAATCAGCCCCAGCATTTT. Amino acid sequence: CAISEGGTVNQPQHF.

This rearrangement joins TRBV18 to TRBJ2-2, with TRBD2 matching over 11 bases. V lost 4 bases, J lost 4 bases, and 8 bases stayed unmatched. CDR3 size: 17 residues. Germline CDR1 is KGHSH and CDR2 is LQKENI. DNA of the CDR3: TGTGCCAGCTCACTGAATACTAGCGGGGGAAGCACCGGGGAGCTGTTTTTT. It encodes CASSLNTSGGSTGELFF.

The rearrangement joins TRBV11-1 to TRBJ1-1, with D uncertain. V shed 3 bases and J shed 3 bases, with 14 bases lying between them. Germline lookup yields CDR1 SGHAT and CDR2 FQDESV (reference sequence). The CDR3 extends over 15 amino acids. CDR3: CASSFLTGSHTEAFF. The CDR3 DNA is TGTGCCAGCAGCTTTCTCACCGGGAGCCACACTGAAGCTTTCTTT.

The chain joins TRBV5-5 to TRBJ1-4; 9 bases fit TRBD1. Germline V gene lookup returns CDR1 SGHKS and CDR2 YYEKEE (reference sequence). The ends lost 2 bases at V and 7 bases at J; junction bases unmatched: 6. The CDR3 has 15 amino acids. CDR3 sequence (DNA): TGTGCCAGCAGCTTAACCGGGACAGGGTTTGAAAAACTGTTTTTT. It translates to CASSLTGTGFEKLFF.

This clone appeared once. V is TRBV19 and J is TRBJ1-6; D not resolved. CDR1 is LNHDA and CDR2 is SQIVND in the germline V gene (reference sequence). V dropped 3 bases and J dropped 7 bases, with 10 bases sitting between them. CDR3 length: 14 residues. The CDR3 region has the DNA TGTGCCAGTAGTATGTACGGGGAGAATTCACCCCTCCACTTT. Its translation is CASSMYGENSPLHF.

With respect to this clone: At the DNA level, this CDR3 is encoded by other sequences in the same sample as well. The rearrangement links TRBV7-2 to TRBJ2-2, with no clear D. With 0 bases removed from V and 4 bases from J, the gap between germline ends came to 3 bases. Germline V gene data show CDR1 as SGHTA and CDR2 as FQGNSA. The CDR3 contains 13 residues. CDR3 nucleotide sequence: TGTGCCAGCAGCTTAGCCAGCACCGGGGAGCTGTTTTTT. It yields the protein CASSLASTGELFF. The full variable domain, with the rest looked up from reference TRBV7-2 and TRBJ2-2, is GAGVSQSPSNKVTEKGKDVELRCDPISGHTALYWYRQSLGQGLEFLIYFQGNSAPDKSGLPSDRFSAERTGGSVSTLTIQRTQQEDSAVYLCASSLASTGELFFGEGSRLTVL.

The chain couples TRBV9 to TRBJ2-2, with a weak D call TRBD2 (5 bases). Germline V CDR1 and CDR2: SGDLS, YYNGEE. The CDR3 loop spans 13 amino acids. V lost 4 bases and J lost 6, with 10 bases in between. Here the CDR3 reads CASSPPGSGELFF. The CDR3 bases are TGTGCCAGCAGCCCTCCGGGGTCCGGGGAGCTGTTTTTT.

The chain recombines TRBV24-1 with TRBJ2-3, with TRBD1 identical over 8 bases. Germline CDR1 KGHDR, CDR2 SFDVKD. CDR3 length equals 14 residues. J was trimmed by 0 bases and V by 9 bases; bases with no gene match: 4. The CDR3 DNA reads as TGTGCCACCCAGGGGGCTAAAAGCACAGATACGCAGTATTTT. As protein: CATQGAKSTDTQYF.

This clone showed up just a few times. The J gene is TRBJ2-1, the V gene TRBV28; 9 bases are a match to TRBD1. J lost 4 bases, V lost 5 bases, and 6 bases had no gene match. The CDR3 contains 15 residues. Germline CDR1 MDHEN, CDR2 SYDVKM. As DNA, the CDR3 is TGTGCCAGCAGTAAACAGGGGGCGGGGTACAATGAGCAGTTCTTC. Its protein product is CASSKQGAGYNEQFF.

V is TRBV30 and J is TRBJ1-3, with TRBD1 matching 10 bases. Germline trimming cut 1 base from V and 0 bases from J; bases unmatched to any gene: 0. CDR3 length: 15 amino acids. Per germline, CDR1 GTSNPN and CDR2 SVGIG (reference sequence). Written as DNA, the CDR3 is TGTGCCTGGAGTGGGACAGGGGGCTCTGGAAACACCATATATTTT. It specifies CAWSGTGGSGNTIYF.

This sequence joins TRBV5-4 and TRBJ1-1; possible D gene TRBD1, 5 bases. Germline V CDR1 and CDR2: SGHNT, YYREEE (reference sequence). The ends were cut back, 4 bases at V and 4 bases at J, with 8 bases in the middle. The CDR3 runs to 12 residues. DNA of the CDR3: TGTGCCAGCAGCGGGAGGGGCACTGAAGCTTTCTTT. Amino acid sequence: CASSGRGTEAFF.

This clone was found once. CDR3 nucleotides: TGTGCCAGCAGCTTAGGGGACAACTACAATGAGCAGTTCTTC. Its protein is CASSLGDNYNEQFF. V and J are TRBV7-9 and TRBJ2-1, with a weak D call TRBD1 (6 bases). With 1 base removed from V and 3 bases from J, the gap between germline ends came to 7 bases. Germline V gene lookup returns CDR1 SEHNR and CDR2 FQNEAQ (reference sequence). This CDR3 has 14 residues.

V and J are TRBV4-2 and TRBJ2-1, with 8 bases aligning to TRBD1. V lost 1 base, J lost 5 bases, and 4 bases stayed unmatched. Germline values: CDR1 LGHNA, CDR2 YNFKEQ. The CDR3 runs 15 residues. The CDR3 DNA reads as TGTGCCAGCAGCCAAGTGAGGGACAGGAACAATGAGCAGTTCTTC. Translation gives CASSQVRDRNNEQFF.

V is TRBV7-2 and J is TRBJ2-7, with D tentatively TRBD2 (6 bases). Germline V gives CDR1 SGHTA, CDR2 FQGNSA. The CDR3 contains 14 residues. Trimming took 1 base from V and 6 from J, leaving 13 bases between them. CDR3 residues: CASSLVRGVSEQYF. The CDR3 DNA sequence: TGTGCCAGCAGCTTAGTTCGCGGGGTATCCGAGCAGTACTTC.

The gene calls are TRBV25-1 and TRBJ1-2; tentative D call: TRBD1 (6 bases). The V end lost 2 bases, the J end lost 8 bases, and 12 bases lay between the germline ends. Looked up from germline, CDR1 is MGHDK and CDR2 is SYGVNS. The CDR3 has 13 amino acids. The CDR3 here is CASSERWTEGYTF. The CDR3 DNA follows: TGTGCCAGCAGTGAAAGGTGGACAGAGGGCTACACCTTC.

The chain employs TRBV6-4 and TRBJ1-4; D is possibly TRBD1 (6 bases). The CDR3 is made up of 12 amino acids. Trimming cost V 10 bases and J 6 bases, with 12 bases left between them. CDR1 and CDR2 from the germline V gene are MRHNA and SNTAGT. As DNA, the CDR3 is TGTGCCAAAACAGGGCTGCATGAAAAACTGTTTTTT. Translated, it gives CAKTGLHEKLFF.

This sequence joins TRBV3-1 (or the pseudogene TRBV3-2) and TRBJ2-1; D possibly corresponds to TRBD2 (5 bases). Germline V gene sequence: CDR1 LGHDT, CDR2 YNNKEL (reference sequence). There are 16 residues in the CDR3. The ends were cut back, 3 bases at V and 7 bases at J, with 19 bases in the middle. CDR3 in DNA: TGTGCCAGCAGCCACGAGGGAAGGCCGAGAGGGAATGAGCAGTTCTTC. Translating it yields CASSHEGRPRGNEQFF.

V gene TRBV28 combines with J gene TRBJ2-7; D possibly corresponds to TRBD1 (6 bases). Germline V gene sequence: CDR1 MDHEN, CDR2 SYDVKM. Trimming removed 7 bases at V and 3 bases at J, with 13 bases between. CDR3 length equals 13 residues. CDR3 sequence: CASKEAGDYEQYF. The CDR3 nucleotides read TGTGCCAGCAAGGAAGCAGGGGACTACGAGCAGTACTTC.

This clone has a single count. The chain employs TRBV5-1 and TRBJ1-6; D ambiguous. This CDR3 contains 14 residues. CDR1 and CDR2 from the germline V gene are SGHRS and YFSETQ. Trimming left V 4 bases short and J 10 bases short, with 15 bases between. The CDR3 nucleotides read TGCGCCAGCAGCGAGGGCCCCGATGGATCACCCCTCCACTTT. Its protein is CASSEGPDGSPLHF.